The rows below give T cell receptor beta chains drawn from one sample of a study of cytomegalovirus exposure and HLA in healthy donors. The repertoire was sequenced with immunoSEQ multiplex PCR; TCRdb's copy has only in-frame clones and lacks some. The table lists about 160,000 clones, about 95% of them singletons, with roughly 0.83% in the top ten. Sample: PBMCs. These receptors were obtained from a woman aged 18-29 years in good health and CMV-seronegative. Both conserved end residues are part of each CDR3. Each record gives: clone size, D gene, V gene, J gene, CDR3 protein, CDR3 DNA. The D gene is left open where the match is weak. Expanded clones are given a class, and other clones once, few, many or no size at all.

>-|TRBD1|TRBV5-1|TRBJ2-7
CASSLQTGGLDEQYF
TGCGCCAGCAGCTTGCAAACAGGGGGTTTGGACGAGCAGTACTTC
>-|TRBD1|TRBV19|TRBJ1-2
CASSRGDRVYGYTF
TGTGCCAGTAGTCGCGGGGACAGGGTCTATGGCTACACCTTC
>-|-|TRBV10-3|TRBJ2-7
CASRGGAPYEQYF
TGTGCCTCCAGGGGAGGGGCACCTTACGAGCAGTACTTC
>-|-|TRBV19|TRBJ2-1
CACKRFSSSYNEQFF
TGTGCTTGCAAGCGGTTCAGCAGCTCCTACAATGAGCAGTTCTTC
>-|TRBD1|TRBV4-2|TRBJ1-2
CASSQTGSTGGYYGYTF
TGTGCCAGCAGCCAAACCGGCAGTACAGGGGGCTACTATGGCTACACCTTC
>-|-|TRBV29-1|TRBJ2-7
CSVEADRSDEQYF
TGCAGCGTTGAAGCCGACAGGTCCGACGAGCAGTACTTC
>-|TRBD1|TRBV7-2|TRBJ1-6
CASSHRDRNSPLHF
TGTGCCAGCAGCCACCGGGACAGGAATTCACCCCTCCACTTT
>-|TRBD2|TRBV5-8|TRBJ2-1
CASSRTSGGVAYNEQFF
TGTGCCAGCAGTAGGACTAGCGGGGGGGTCGCCTACAATGAGCAGTTCTTC
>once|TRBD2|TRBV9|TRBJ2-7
CASSVLAGPYEQYF
TGTGCCAGCAGCGTACTAGCGGGGCCTTACGAGCAGTACTTC
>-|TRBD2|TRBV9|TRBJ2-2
CASGLGLAGDTGELFF
TGTGCCAGCGGCTTGGGACTAGCGGGGGACACCGGGGAGCTGTTTTTT
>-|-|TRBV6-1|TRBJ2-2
CASRRGGTNTGELFF
TGTGCCAGCAGGAGGGGGGGGACGAACACCGGGGAGCTGTTTTTT
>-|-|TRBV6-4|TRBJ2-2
CASSDTYTGELFF
TGTGCCAGCAGTGACACATACACCGGGGAGCTGTTTTTT
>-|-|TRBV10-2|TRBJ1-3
CASSLDSSGNTIYF
TGCGCCAGCAGTCTGGACAGCTCTGGAAACACCATATATTTT
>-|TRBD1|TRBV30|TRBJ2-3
CAGGQATTDTQYF
TGTGCCGGAGGACAGGCTACCACAGATACGCAGTATTTT
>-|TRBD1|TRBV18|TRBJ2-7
CASSPDRGTEQYF
TGTGCCAGCTCACCAGACAGGGGGACCGAGCAGTACTTC
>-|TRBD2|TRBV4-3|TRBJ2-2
CASSQLPYSGGPTGELFF
TGCGCCAGCAGCCAACTTCCTTATAGCGGGGGGCCCACCGGGGAGCTGTTTTTT
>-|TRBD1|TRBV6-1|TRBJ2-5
CASSRQGGLETQYF
TGTGCCAGCAGTCGACAGGGTGGGTTGGAGACCCAGTACTTC
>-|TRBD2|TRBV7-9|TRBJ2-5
CASSNIAGIGETQYF
TGTGCCAGCAGCAATATAGCGGGGATCGGGGAGACCCAGTACTTC
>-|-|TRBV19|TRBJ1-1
CASSIDRVYTEAFF
TGTGCCAGTAGTATAGACAGGGTGTACACTGAAGCTTTCTTT
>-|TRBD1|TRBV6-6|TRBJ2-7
CASSYSDRAHYEQYF
TGTGCCAGCAGTTACTCGGACAGGGCTCACTACGAGCAGTACTTC
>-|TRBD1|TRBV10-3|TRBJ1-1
CAISEFEGAATEAFF
TGTGCCATCAGTGAGTTCGAGGGGGCGGCCACTGAAGCTTTCTTT
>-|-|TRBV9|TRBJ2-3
CASRGQSTDTQYF
TGTGCCAGCAGGGGGCAGAGCACAGATACGCAGTATTTT
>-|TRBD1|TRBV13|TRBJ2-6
CASSLVGTGFSGANVLTF
TGTGCCAGCAGCTTAGTAGGGACAGGGTTTTCTGGGGCCAACGTCCTGACTTTC
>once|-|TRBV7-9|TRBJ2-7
CASSFVGGSYEQYF
TGTGCCAGCAGCTTCGTCGGGGGTTCCTACGAGCAGTACTTC
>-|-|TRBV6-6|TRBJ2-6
CASSQPGASGANVLTF
TGTGCCAGCAGCCAACCAGGGGCCTCTGGGGCCAACGTCCTGACTTTC
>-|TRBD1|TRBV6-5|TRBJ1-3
CASMDPGTAGNTIYF
TGTGCCAGCATGGACCCCGGGACAGCTGGAAACACCATATATTTT
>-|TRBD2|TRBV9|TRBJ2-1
CASSGATSGGPSYNEQFF
TGTGCCAGCAGCGGAGCGACTAGCGGGGGACCATCCTACAATGAGCAGTTCTTC
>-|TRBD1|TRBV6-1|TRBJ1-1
CASRMTGGEAFF
TGTGCCAGCAGAATGACAGGGGGCGAAGCTTTCTTT
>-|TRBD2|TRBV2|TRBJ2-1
CASSASRLAGVVEFF
TGTGCCAGCAGTGCCTCAAGACTAGCGGGGGTGGTGGAGTTCTTC
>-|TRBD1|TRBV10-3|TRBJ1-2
CAIQGASDYGYTF
TGTGCCATACAGGGGGCCTCTGACTATGGCTACACCTTC
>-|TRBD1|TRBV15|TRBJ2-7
CATSSPGQGKDEQYF
TGTGCCACCAGCAGCCCCGGACAGGGGAAAGACGAGCAGTACTTC
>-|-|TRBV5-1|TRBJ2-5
CASSLAEETQYF
TGCGCCAGCAGCTTGGCTGAAGAGACCCAGTACTTC
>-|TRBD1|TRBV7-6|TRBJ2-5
CASSLNRGRVETQYF
TGTGCCAGCAGCCTCAACAGGGGGCGCGTGGAGACCCAGTACTTC
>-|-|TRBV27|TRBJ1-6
CASSLSGQGYNSPLHF
TGTGCCAGCAGTCTCTCCGGGCAGGGCTATAATTCACCCCTCCACTTT
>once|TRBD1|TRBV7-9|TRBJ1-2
CASSPRTGGYYGYTF
TGTGCCAGCAGCCCCCGGACAGGGGGTTACTATGGCTACACCTTC